Listed below are T cell receptor beta chains from one sample, sequenced in a study of blood T cell repertoires in COVID-19. Assay used: immunoSEQ multiplex PCR; TCRdb lists only in-frame clones, some missing. The table lists 65,000 or so clones, 81% of them singletons. The specimen was peripheral blood. The receptors here all came from a man older than 75 with acute or convalescent COVID-19. The CDR3 runs from the conserved cysteine through the conserved F or W. Each record gives: CDR3 protein, CDR3 DNA, J gene, D gene, V gene, clone size. D genes are given only for firm matches. For some rows the clone size is stated as once, few or many, or as a class when expanded; others skip it.

CASSLGRGSDTQYF | TGTGCCAGCAGCTTAGGACGGGGGTCAGATACGCAGTATTTT | TRBJ2-3 | - | TRBV7-9 | -
CASSQGLAGGLLPSSYNEQFF | TGCGCCAGCAGCCAAGGGCTAGCGGGGGGCCTCCTACCTAGCTCCTACAATGAGCAGTTCTTC | TRBJ2-1 | TRBD2 | TRBV4-1 | -
CASSVYPGTSGYQETQYF | TGTGCCAGCAGCGTCTACCCCGGGACTAGCGGGTACCAAGAGACCCAGTACTTC | TRBJ2-5 | TRBD2 | TRBV11-3 | -
CASSLLPQVANTEAFF | TGTGCCAGCAGCCTCCTCCCTCAGGTGGCGAACACTGAAGCTTTCTTT | TRBJ1-1 | - | TRBV2 | few
CASSESTGQGIYEQYF | TGTGCCAGCAGTGAGTCAACGGGACAGGGGATCTACGAGCAGTACTTC | TRBJ2-7 | TRBD1 | TRBV2 | -
CASSVYVRGYGYTF | TGTGCCAGCAGCGTATATGTCAGGGGCTATGGCTACACCTTC | TRBJ1-2 | - | TRBV9 | -
CASSLQGANEQYF | TGTGCCAGCAGCTTACAGGGGGCCAACGAGCAGTACTTC | TRBJ2-7 | TRBD1 | TRBV7-6 | -
CSVGSGRGETQYF | TGCAGCGTTGGATCCGGCAGGGGGGAGACCCAGTACTTC | TRBJ2-5 | TRBD1 | TRBV29-1 | -
CAGGQGGASTEAFF | TGTGCCGGAGGTCAAGGGGGCGCGAGCACTGAAGCTTTCTTT | TRBJ1-1 | TRBD1 | TRBV7-9 | few
CASTNNQPQHF | TGTGCCAGCACCAACAATCAGCCCCAGCATTTT | TRBJ1-5 | - | TRBV5-8 | once
CASSLVAGGIGNTIYF | TGTGCCAGCAGCTTAGTGGCAGGGGGGATTGGAAACACCATATATTTT | TRBJ1-3 | TRBD1 | TRBV7-8 | -
CASSEFRGSTDTQYF | TGTGCCAGCAGTGAATTTCGGGGTAGCACAGATACGCAGTATTTT | TRBJ2-3 | - | TRBV2 | -
CASSPDSTEAFF | TGTGCCAGCTCGCCCGACAGCACTGAAGCTTTCTTT | TRBJ1-1 | - | TRBV18 | -
CAIALDRDTEAFF | TGTGCCATCGCCCTGGACAGAGACACTGAAGCTTTCTTT | TRBJ1-1 | - | TRBV10-3 | -
CASSLYPGANVLTF | TGTGCCAGCAGTTTGTATCCGGGGGCCAACGTCCTGACTTTC | TRBJ2-6 | - | TRBV28 | -
CASSALSGGRDTQYF | TGTGCCAGCAGCGCTCTTAGCGGGGGTAGAGATACGCAGTATTTT | TRBJ2-3 | TRBD2 | TRBV9 | few
CASSQADRVDGYTF | TGTGCCAGCAGCCAAGCAGACAGGGTGGATGGCTACACCTTC | TRBJ1-2 | TRBD1 | TRBV3-1/TRBV3-2 | -
CASSYGPEGAGELFF | TGTGCCAGCAGCTACGGGCCGGAAGGGGCCGGGGAGCTGTTTTTT | TRBJ2-2 | - | TRBV5-5 | -
CASTSRGGAWTDTQYF | TGTGCCAGTACCTCAAGGGGGGGGGCTTGGACAGATACGCAGTATTTT | TRBJ2-3 | - | TRBV19 | few
CASSPQASGGGLEQFF | TGTGCCAGCAGCCCCCAGGCTAGCGGGGGAGGTTTAGAGCAGTTCTTC | TRBJ2-1 | TRBD2 | TRBV11-3 | -
CASSTDRGQTEAFF | TGTGCCAGCTCAACAGACAGGGGACAAACTGAAGCTTTCTTT | TRBJ1-1 | TRBD1 | TRBV18 | -
CASSLSPGEGYGYTF | TGTGCCAGCAGCCTCAGCCCTGGGGAGGGCTATGGCTACACCTTC | TRBJ1-2 | - | TRBV9 | -
CASSLYGTGGDEQYF | TGCGCCAGCAGCTTGTACGGGACAGGGGGTGACGAGCAGTACTTC | TRBJ2-7 | TRBD1 | TRBV5-1 | once
CASSFDRLHGYTF | TGTGCCAGCAGTTTCGACAGGCTACATGGCTACACCTTC | TRBJ1-2 | - | TRBV12-3/TRBV12-4 | -
CASSQDELGYTEAFF | TGTGCCAGCAGCCAAGATGAGCTGGGCTACACTGAAGCTTTCTTT | TRBJ1-1 | - | TRBV3-1/TRBV3-2 | -
CASSLGGVNEKLFF | TGCGCCAGCAGCTTGGGCGGAGTAAATGAAAAACTGTTTTTT | TRBJ1-4 | - | TRBV5-1 | -
CASSALASEETQYF | TGTGCCAGCAGTGCGCTAGCTTCGGAAGAGACCCAGTACTTC | TRBJ2-5 | - | TRBV2 | -
CASSLPRVYEQYF | TGTGCCAGCAGCTTACCCAGGGTCTACGAGCAGTACTTC | TRBJ2-7 | - | TRBV11-2 | -
CASSPSDRGTEAFF | TGTGCCAGCTCACCCTCGGACAGGGGGACTGAAGCTTTCTTT | TRBJ1-1 | TRBD1 | TRBV18 | -
CASRARGVGNTEAFF | TGTGCCAGCAGGGCCCGGGGGGTTGGAAACACTGAAGCTTTCTTT | TRBJ1-1 | - | TRBV27 | -
CSARGRTEAFF | TGCAGTGCACGAGGGAGAACTGAAGCTTTCTTT | TRBJ1-1 | - | TRBV20-1 | -
CASGPLTMVAEAFF | TGTGCTAGTGGCCCATTAACAATGGTCGCTGAAGCTTTCTTT | TRBJ1-1 | - | TRBV12-5 | -
CASSLLGPSSYEQYF | TGTGCCAGCAGCTTGTTGGGTCCTAGCTCCTACGAGCAGTACTTC | TRBJ2-7 | - | TRBV5-6 | -
CASSGVAGALFGELFF | TGTGCCAGCAGCGGAGTGGCGGGGGCATTGTTCGGGGAGCTGTTTTTT | TRBJ2-2 | - | TRBV11-3 | -
CASSYETANYGYTF | TGTGCCAGCAGCTACGAGACAGCTAACTATGGCTACACCTTC | TRBJ1-2 | - | TRBV5-8 | -
CASRDSLADSPLHF | TGTGCCAGCCGGGACAGCCTCGCGGATTCACCCCTCCACTTT | TRBJ1-6 | TRBD1 | TRBV2 | -
CSASSGGAPDTQYF | TGCAGTGCTAGTAGCGGGGGGGCGCCAGATACGCAGTATTTT | TRBJ2-3 | TRBD2 | TRBV20-1 | -
CASVWAGTSADTQYF | TGTGCCAGCGTGTGGGCCGGGACTAGCGCAGATACGCAGTATTTT | TRBJ2-3 | TRBD2 | TRBV7-8 | once
CASSPGTGGDYEQYF | TGTGCCAGCAGCCCCGGGACAGGGGGCGATTACGAGCAGTACTTC | TRBJ2-7 | TRBD1 | TRBV5-6 | -
CASSEGGTSEKLFF | TGTGCCAGCAGTGAAGGAGGCACGAGTGAAAAACTGTTTTTT | TRBJ1-4 | - | TRBV6-1 | -
CSASSSFGYTF | TGCAGTGCTAGTTCTAGTTTTGGCTACACCTTC | TRBJ1-2 | - | TRBV20-1 | few
CASSVERTPNSPLHF | TGTGCCAGCAGCGTAGAGAGGACACCTAATTCACCCCTCCACTTT | TRBJ1-6 | - | TRBV9 | -
CASSQERAGQFGTGELFF | TGCGCCAGCAGCCAAGAAAGGGCGGGACAGTTTGGGACCGGGGAGCTGTTTTTT | TRBJ2-2 | - | TRBV4-1 | once